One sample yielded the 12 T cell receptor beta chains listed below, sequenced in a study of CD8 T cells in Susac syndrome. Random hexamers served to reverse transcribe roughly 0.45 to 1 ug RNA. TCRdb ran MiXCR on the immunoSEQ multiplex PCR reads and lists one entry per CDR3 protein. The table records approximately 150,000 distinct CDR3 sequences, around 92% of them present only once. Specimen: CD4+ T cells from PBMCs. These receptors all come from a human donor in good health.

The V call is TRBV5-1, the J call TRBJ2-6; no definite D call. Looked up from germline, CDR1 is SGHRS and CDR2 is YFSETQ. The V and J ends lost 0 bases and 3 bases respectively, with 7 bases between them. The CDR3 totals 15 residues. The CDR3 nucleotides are TGCGCCAGCAGCTTGGCCGAGATTGGGGCCAACGTCCTGACTTTC. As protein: CASSLAEIGANVLTF.

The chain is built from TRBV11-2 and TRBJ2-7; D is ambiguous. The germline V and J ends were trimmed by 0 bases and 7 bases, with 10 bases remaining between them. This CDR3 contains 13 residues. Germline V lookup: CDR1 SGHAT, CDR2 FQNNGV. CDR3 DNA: TGTGCCAGCAGCTTAGATTCCTTTTTAGAGCAGTACTTC. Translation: CASSLDSFLEQYF. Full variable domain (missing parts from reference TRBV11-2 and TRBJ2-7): EAGVAQSPRYKIIEKRQSVAFWCNPISGHATLYWYQQILGQGPKLLIQFQNNGVVDDSQLPKDRFSAERLKGVDSTLKIQPAKLEDSAVYLCASSLDSFLEQYFGPGTRLTVT.

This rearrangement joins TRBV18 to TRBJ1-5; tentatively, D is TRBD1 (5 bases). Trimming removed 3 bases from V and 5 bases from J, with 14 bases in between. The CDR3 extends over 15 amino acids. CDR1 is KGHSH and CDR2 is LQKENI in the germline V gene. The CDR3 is CASSPEAGSDQPQHF. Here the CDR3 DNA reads TGTGCCAGCTCACCCGAGGCAGGGAGCGATCAGCCCCAGCATTTT. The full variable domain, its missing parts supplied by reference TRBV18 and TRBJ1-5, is NAGVMQNPRHLVRRRGQEARLRCSPMKGHSHVYWYRQLPEEGLKFMVYLQKENIIDESGMPKERFSAEFPKEGPSILRIQQVVRGDSAAYFCASSPEAGSDQPQHFGDGTRLSIL.

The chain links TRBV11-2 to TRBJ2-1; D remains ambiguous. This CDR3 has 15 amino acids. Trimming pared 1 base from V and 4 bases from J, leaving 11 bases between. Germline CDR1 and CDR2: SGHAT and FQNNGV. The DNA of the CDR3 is TGTGCCAGCAGCTTAGGTGCCAGCTTATACAATGAGCAGTTCTTC. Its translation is CASSLGASLYNEQFF. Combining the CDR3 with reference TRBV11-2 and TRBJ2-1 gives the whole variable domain EAGVAQSPRYKIIEKRQSVAFWCNPISGHATLYWYQQILGQGPKLLIQFQNNGVVDDSQLPKDRFSAERLKGVDSTLKIQPAKLEDSAVYLCASSLGASLYNEQFFGPGTRLTVL.

This CDR3 is CASSPAVGETQYF. The CDR3 DNA sequence: TGTGCCAGCTCACCAGCGGTAGGAGAGACCCAGTACTTC. The gene calls are TRBV18 and TRBJ2-5; no clear D. The germline V gene encodes CDR1 KGHSH and CDR2 LQKENI. Trimming removed 2 bases from V and 4 bases from J, with 8 bases in between. The CDR3 has 13 amino acids.

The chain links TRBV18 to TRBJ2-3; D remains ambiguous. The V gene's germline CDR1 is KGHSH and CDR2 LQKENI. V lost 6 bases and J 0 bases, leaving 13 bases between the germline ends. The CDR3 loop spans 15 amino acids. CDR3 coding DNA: TGTGCCAGCTCTCCCCAGGTGTCTAGCACAGATACGCAGTATTTT. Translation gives CASSPQVSSTDTQYF. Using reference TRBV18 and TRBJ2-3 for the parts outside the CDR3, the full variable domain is NAGVMQNPRHLVRRRGQEARLRCSPMKGHSHVYWYRQLPEEGLKFMVYLQKENIIDESGMPKERFSAEFPKEGPSILRIQQVVRGDSAAYFCASSPQVSSTDTQYFGPGTRLTVL.

The CDR3 coding sequence is TGTGCCAGCAGCTTAGGGGGCCACAGCTCCTACGAGCAGTACTTC. It is translated as CASSLGGHSSYEQYF. The chain couples TRBV7-2 to TRBJ2-7; TRBD1 might be the D (5 bases). Germline CDR1 reads SGHTA; CDR2 reads FQGNSA. This CDR3 contains 15 residues. V was clipped by 1 base and J by 0 bases, with 10 bases between them.

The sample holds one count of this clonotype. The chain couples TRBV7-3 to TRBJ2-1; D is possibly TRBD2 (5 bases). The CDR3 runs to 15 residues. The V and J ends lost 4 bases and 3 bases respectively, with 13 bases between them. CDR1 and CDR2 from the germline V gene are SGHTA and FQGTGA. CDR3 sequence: CASSSRYGNYNEQFF. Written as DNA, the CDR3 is TGTGCCAGCAGCTCTCGGTACGGGAACTACAATGAGCAGTTCTTC. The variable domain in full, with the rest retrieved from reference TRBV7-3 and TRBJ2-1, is GAGVSQTPSNKVTEKGKYVELRCDPISGHTALYWYRQSLGQGPEFLIYFQGTGAADDSGLPNDRFFAVRPEGSVSTLKIQRTERGDSAVYLCASSSRYGNYNEQFFGPGTRLTVL.

Here the CDR3 reads CASNSAGTEGEKLFF. DNA for the CDR3: TGTGCCAGCAACTCGGCCGGGACAGAGGGAGAAAAACTGTTTTTT. The chain employs TRBV19 and TRBJ1-4; 7 bases match TRBD1. The CDR3 covers 15 residues. Germline V gene lookup returns CDR1 LNHDA and CDR2 SQIVND (reference sequence). With 9 bases clipped from V and 8 bases from J, the junction kept 15 bases outside the gene matches. Looking up the rest from reference TRBV19 and TRBJ1-4 gives the full variable domain: DGGITQSPKYLFRKEGQNVTLSCEQNLNHDAMYWYRQDPGQGLRLIYYSQIVNDFQKGDIAEGYSVSREKKESFPLTVTSAQKNPTAFYLCASNSAGTEGEKLFFGSGTQLSVL.

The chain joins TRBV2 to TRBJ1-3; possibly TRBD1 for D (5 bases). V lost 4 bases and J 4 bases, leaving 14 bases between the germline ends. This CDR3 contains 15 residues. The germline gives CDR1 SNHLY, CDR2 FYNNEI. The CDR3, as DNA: TGTGCCAGCAGTGTGTCGGGGGGACCCGGAAACACCATATATTTT. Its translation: CASSVSGGPGNTIYF.

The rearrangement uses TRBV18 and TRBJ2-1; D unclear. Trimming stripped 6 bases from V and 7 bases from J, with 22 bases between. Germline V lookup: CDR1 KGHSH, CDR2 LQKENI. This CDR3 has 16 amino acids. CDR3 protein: CASSVRPGSTGNEQFF. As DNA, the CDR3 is TGTGCCAGCTCCGTACGTCCGGGTAGCACGGGTAATGAGCAGTTCTTC.

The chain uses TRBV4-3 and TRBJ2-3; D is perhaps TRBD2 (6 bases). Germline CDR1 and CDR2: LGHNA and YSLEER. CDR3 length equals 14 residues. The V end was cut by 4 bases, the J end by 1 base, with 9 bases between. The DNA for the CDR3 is TGCGCCAGCAGCCCGGAGGGAGGCACAGATACGCAGTATTTT. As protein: CASSPEGGTDTQYF.